These 30 T cell receptor beta chains came from one sample sequenced in a study of T cell repertoires in cytomegalovirus infection. TCRdb reprocessed the reads with MiXCR, giving one entry per CDR3 protein. The sample holds around 450,000 distinct CDR3 sequences, about a third seen once. Sequenced: PBMCs. All receptors derive from a human donor in good health (CMV status not recorded). Some clones in this sample may be carry-over from other donors' samples.

The chain employs TRBV11-2 and TRBJ1-1; D unresolved. The V gene's germline CDR1 is SGHAT and CDR2 FQNNGV. Trimming shortened V by 5 bases and J by 7 bases, and 8 bases separated the two germline ends. The CDR3 contains 11 residues. Here the CDR3 DNA reads TGTGCCAGCAGCCCCCCGGGTGAAGCTTTCTTT. Its translation is CASSPPGEAFF.

Points on this clonotype: One end of the junction does not line up with germline, which may come from a read error. This chain joins TRBV7-8 and TRBJ2-1, with D possibly being TRBD2 (5 bases). Germline CDR1 is SGHVS and CDR2 is FQNEAQ. The CDR3 length is 18 residues. For the CDR3, the DNA is TGTGCCAGCAGCCTAGCTGTATTGACCACTGAGCTTAGCAATGAGCAGTTCTTC. It yields the protein CASSLAVLTTELSNEQFF. The complete variable domain, with remaining parts taken from reference TRBV7-8 and TRBJ2-1, reads GAGVSQSPRYKVAKRGQDVALRCDPISGHVSLFWYQQALGQGPEFLTYFQNEAQLDKSGLPSDRFFAERPEGSVSTLKIQRTQQEDSAVYLCASSLAVLTTELSNEQFFGPGTRLTVL.

The chain uses TRBV19 and TRBJ1-1, with D maybe TRBD1 (6 bases). The V gene's germline CDR1 is LNHDA and CDR2 SQIVND (reference sequence). The CDR3 is 14 amino acids. Trimming took off 3 bases at V and 2 bases at J, with 10 bases between the two ends. As DNA, the CDR3 is TGTGCCAGTAGTATCTTAGGGGGAAACACTGAAGCTTTCTTT. Its protein is CASSILGGNTEAFF.

This clonotype was seen a handful of times. The chain links TRBV11-3 to TRBJ1-3; D might be TRBD1 (6 bases). Trimming stripped 3 bases from V and 3 bases from J, with 9 bases between. Germline CDR1 SGHNT, CDR2 YENEEA. The CDR3 covers 14 residues. CDR3 in amino acids: CASSLGADGNTIYF. CDR3 sequence (DNA): TGTGCCAGCAGCTTGGGGGCAGATGGAAACACCATATATTTT.

Concerning this clonotype itself: This may be a read error, as it is one base from a much larger clone. The V and J genes are TRBV7-2 and TRBJ1-1, with D unresolved. The CDR3 contains 13 residues. Germline loops: CDR1 SGHTA, CDR2 FQGNSA. The CDR3 reads CASSSLVSGEDFF. DNA for the CDR3: TGTGCCAGCAGCTCCCTGGTGTCCGGGGAAGATTTCTTT.

This clonotype was seen a handful of times. V gene TRBV7-8 combines with J gene TRBJ2-4; 11 bases line up with TRBD1. The CDR3 extends over 17 amino acids. Germline V gene sequence: CDR1 SGHVS, CDR2 FQNEAQ. V shed 2 bases and J 7 bases; nucleotides not matched to a gene: 10. This CDR3 is CASSLRLGTGGGNIQYF. The CDR3 DNA sequence: TGTGCCAGCAGCTTACGCTTAGGGACAGGGGGAGGGAACATTCAGTACTTC.

This clonotype came up a few times. V usage is TRBV12-3 or TRBV12-4 and J usage is TRBJ1-2; weak D call: TRBD1 (6 bases). The V gene lost 3 bases and the J gene lost 5 bases, with 13 bases spanning the gap. CDR3 length: 14 residues. Here the CDR3 DNA reads TGTGCCAGCAGTTTGGCAGGGCAGGGGTATGGCTACACCTTC. Encoded protein: CASSLAGQGYGYTF.

This clonotype was recorded many times. The gene calls are TRBV7-6 and TRBJ1-1; weak D call: TRBD1 (6 bases). The CDR3 is 17 amino acids. Trimming pared 6 bases from V and 0 bases from J, leaving 20 bases between. The germline gives CDR1 SGHVS, CDR2 FNYEAQ. DNA of the CDR3: TGTGCCAGCAGGCCTCGGACCGACAGGTTTCTGAACACTGAAGCTTTCTTT. As protein: CASRPRTDRFLNTEAFF.

A word on this clonotype: At one of its ends the junction is not consistent with the germline gene, which may arise from a read error. The gene calls are TRBV27 and TRBJ2-7; 9 bases fit TRBD1. The V gene's germline CDR1 is MNHEY and CDR2 SMNVEV (reference sequence). The CDR3 is 15 residues long. CDR3 DNA: TGTGCCAGCAGTTTATCAACAGGGGGCGGCTACGAGCCGTACTTC. Protein: CASSLSTGGGYEPYF.

This clonotype has a count of ten or more. The chain employs TRBV4-1 and TRBJ1-5; the D is unclear. This CDR3 comprises 16 residues. V lost 0 bases and J 5 bases, leaving 14 bases between the germline ends. The germline V gene encodes CDR1 MGHRA and CDR2 YSYEKL. The CDR3 sequence: CASSQDRSREYQPQHF. CDR3 sequence (DNA): TGCGCCAGCAGCCAAGATCGAAGTAGGGAATATCAGCCCCAGCATTTT.

This clonotype was detected many times. The chain is built from TRBV7-2 and TRBJ2-7, with 8 bases lining up with TRBD2. V dropped 1 base and J dropped 6; count of bases not matched to a gene: 11. The CDR3 loop spans 16 amino acids. Germline V gene lookup returns CDR1 SGHTA and CDR2 FQGNSA. CDR3 sequence: CASSLVSGLVLVEQYF. CDR3 nucleotide sequence: TGTGCCAGCAGCTTAGTGTCGGGACTAGTGCTCGTCGAGCAGTACTTC. The whole variable domain, remainder taken from reference TRBV7-2 and TRBJ2-7, is GAGVSQSPSNKVTEKGKDVELRCDPISGHTALYWYRQSLGQGLEFLIYFQGNSAPDKSGLPSDRFSAERTGGSVSTLTIQRTQQEDSAVYLCASSLVSGLVLVEQYFGPGTRLTVT.

The chain has TRBV19 and TRBJ1-5; TRBD1 is a possible D gene (5 bases). Germline CDR1 is LNHDA and CDR2 is SQIVND (reference sequence). V was shortened by 3 bases and J by 7 bases, with 16 bases between the two germline ends. The CDR3 has 15 amino acids. CDR3 amino acids: CASSMDMGVQQPQHF. The CDR3 DNA sequence: TGTGCCAGTAGTATGGACATGGGGGTTCAGCAGCCCCAGCATTTT.

This clonotype was seen a few times. The chain employs TRBV14 and TRBJ1-2; TRBD1 is a possible D gene (5 bases). Germline CDR1 SGHDN, CDR2 FVKESK. This CDR3 has 15 residues. V was cut by 1 base and J by 3 bases, with 12 bases left in between. Here the CDR3 reads CASSQGPGLDYGYTF. The DNA of the CDR3 is TGTGCCAGCAGCCAAGGTCCGGGGCTAGACTATGGCTACACCTTC. The full variable domain, rest sourced from reference TRBV14 and TRBJ1-2, is EAGVTQFPSHSVIEKGQTVTLRCDPISGHDNLYWYRRVMGKEIKFLLHFVKESKQDESGMPNNRFLAERTGGTYSTLKVQPAELEDSGVYFCASSQGPGLDYGYTFGSGTRLTVV.

This clonotype has at least ten counts. V and J are TRBV7-2 and TRBJ2-5, with D unresolved. CDR3 length: 12 amino acids. V dropped 1 base and J dropped 5 bases, with 5 bases sitting between them. CDR1 and CDR2 (germline): SGHTA, FQGNSA. The DNA of the CDR3 is TGTGCCAGCAGCTTAGATGTGGAGACCCAGTACTTC. Protein sequence: CASSLDVETQYF.

The chain recombines TRBV7-8 with TRBJ1-6; 7 bases align to TRBD1. Germline V gene data show CDR1 as SGHVS and CDR2 as FQNEAQ. CDR3 length: 15 residues. V was clipped by 1 base and J by 9 bases; unmatched bases: 6. CDR3 protein: CASSLVQGEGSPLHF. DNA for the CDR3: TGTGCCAGCAGCTTAGTTCAGGGGGAGGGTTCACCCCTCCACTTT.

There are a few counts of this clonotype. This chain joins TRBV19 and TRBJ1-1; possibly TRBD1 for D (5 bases). Germline V gene data show CDR1 as LNHDA and CDR2 as SQIVND (reference sequence). V lost 10 bases and J 4 bases, leaving 16 bases between the germline ends. The CDR3 is 13 residues long. The CDR3 DNA is TGTGCCACAGAGTGGGGGTCGAGCACTGAAGCTTTCTTT. Translated: CATEWGSSTEAFF.

V gene TRBV5-1 combines with J gene TRBJ2-6; D is ambiguous. Germline V gene sequence: CDR1 SGHRS, CDR2 YFSETQ. The CDR3 covers 15 residues. The germline V and J ends were trimmed by 0 bases and 4 bases, with 8 bases remaining between them. The CDR3 coding sequence is TGCGCCAGCAGCTTGGCACGATCCGGGGCCAACGTCCTGACTTTC. It codes for CASSLARSGANVLTF.

CDR3 DNA: TGTGCCAGCAGCTTCCCGACAGGGTCCAATGAGCAGTTCTTC. Its translation: CASSFPTGSNEQFF. The chain carries TRBV7-2 and TRBJ2-1; 7 bases align to TRBD1. V was clipped by 3 bases and J by 6 bases; unmatched bases: 5. The CDR3 is 14 residues long. Germline V lookup: CDR1 SGHTA, CDR2 FQGNSA.

The J gene is TRBJ2-1, the V gene TRBV9; D could derive from TRBD1 or TRBD2 (5 bases each). This CDR3 region has 13 residues. The V end was cut by 2 bases, the J end by 7 bases, with 10 bases between. Germline values: CDR1 SGDLS, CDR2 YYNGEE. CDR3 in amino acids: CASSVLGENEQFF. The CDR3, as DNA: TGTGCCAGCAGCGTTTTGGGGGAAAATGAGCAGTTCTTC.

The chain is built from TRBV30 and TRBJ2-3; no clear D gene. Trimming left V 1 base short and J 5 bases short, with 1 base between. The CDR3 extends over 10 amino acids. Looked up from germline, CDR1 is GTSNPN and CDR2 is SVGIG (reference sequence). CDR3 bases: TGTGCCTGGAGTGGAGATACGCAGTATTTT. This translates into CAWSGDTQYF.

This chain uses TRBV7-2 with TRBJ2-7, with 9 nucleotides matching TRBD2. CDR3 length: 16 amino acids. Germline V gene lookup returns CDR1 SGHTA and CDR2 FQGNSA. The trim removed 5 bases at V and 7 bases at J, leaving 15 bases unmatched. The CDR3 DNA reads as TGTGCCAGCAGCGCGGTCGTTGGCGGGGGGGCTCGGGAGCAGTACTTC. It translates to CASSAVVGGGAREQYF.

The chain employs TRBV10-3 and TRBJ2-7; 7 bases agree with TRBD1. There are 14 residues in the CDR3. Germline CDR1 ENHRY, CDR2 SYGVKD. The J segment lost 3 bases and the V segment lost 3 bases, leaving 5 bases of the junction unmatched. This chain's CDR3 is CAISERDRHYEQYF. The CDR3 DNA is TGTGCCATCAGTGAACGGGACAGACACTACGAGCAGTACTTC.

On this clonotype: A read error is possible here, since a much larger clone lies one base away. As the CDR3 is not closed by the conserved phenylalanine or tryptophan, this likely results from a read error. The chain recombines TRBV7-2 with TRBJ2-4, with 12 bases identical to TRBD2. Germline lookup yields CDR1 SGHTA and CDR2 FQGNSA. Trimming removed 4 bases from V and 1 base from J; junction bases left unmatched: 5. The CDR3 is made up of 17 amino acids. The CDR3: CASSSRTSGVAKNIQYL. CDR3 coding DNA: TGTGCCAGCAGCTCACGGACTAGCGGGGTCGCCAAAAACATTCAGTACTTA.

This clonotype was counted at least ten times. This chain connects TRBV12-3 or TRBV12-4 to TRBJ2-1; 10 positions agree with TRBD2. This CDR3 contains 15 residues. The V segment lost 8 bases and the J segment 7 bases; nucleotides outside the gene matches: 11. This chain's CDR3 is CASAFGLAGENEQFF. CDR3 nucleotides: TGTGCCAGCGCGTTCGGGCTAGCGGGGGAGAATGAGCAGTTCTTC.

This clonotype turned up a few times. The V call is TRBV5-5, the J call TRBJ1-4; 8 bases are shared with TRBD1. Germline assignment: CDR1 SGHKS and CDR2 YYEKEE (reference sequence). The CDR3 covers 14 residues. The ends lost 2 bases at V and 8 bases at J; junction bases unmatched: 5. The CDR3 sequence: CASSLDRGREKLFF. The CDR3 DNA is TGTGCCAGCAGCTTAGACAGGGGTCGCGAAAAACTGTTTTTT.

This clonotype was detected many times. The chain links TRBV7-2 to TRBJ2-2; 13 positions agree with TRBD2. Germline-derived CDR1 and CDR2 are SGHTA and FQGNSA. Unmatched junction bases numbered 6, after V lost 4 bases and J lost 4 bases. CDR3 length: 17 residues. CDR3 loop: CASSSGLAGAGTGELFF. The CDR3 region has the DNA TGTGCCAGCAGCTCAGGACTAGCGGGGGCAGGCACCGGGGAGCTGTTTTTT.

This chain joins TRBV6-1 and TRBJ2-7; D possibly corresponds to TRBD2 (6 bases). Germline CDR1 and CDR2: MNHNS and SASEGT. CDR3 length: 14 amino acids. V was cut by 6 bases and J by 2 bases, with 14 bases left in between. The CDR3 DNA is TGTGCCAGCAGGCCCGCGGCGGGGCCCTACGAGCAGTACTTC. This encodes CASRPAAGPYEQYF.

The rearrangement links TRBV4-1 to TRBJ2-1, with 8 bases that match TRBD2. Germline CDR1 MGHRA, CDR2 YSYEKL. With 4 bases clipped from V and 4 bases from J, the junction kept 9 bases outside the gene matches. The CDR3 has 16 amino acids. CDR3 in amino acids: CASSRTGGGAYNEQFF. The CDR3 DNA reads as TGCGCCAGCAGCCGCACCGGGGGGGGGGCTTACAATGAGCAGTTCTTC.

This clonotype was detected many times. The V call is TRBV7-2, the J call TRBJ2-2; D perhaps matches TRBD1 (6 bases). V shed 3 bases and J shed 2 bases, with 13 bases lying between them. The CDR3 runs 16 residues. Germline CDR1 SGHTA, CDR2 FQGNSA. CDR3 DNA: TGTGCCAGCAGCTTGGGGGCAGGCAGTAACACCGGGGAGCTGTTTTTT. Translation gives CASSLGAGSNTGELFF.

This clonotype was detected a few times. The J gene is TRBJ2-7, the V gene TRBV4-1; D might be TRBD2 (5 bases). With 8 bases removed from V and 4 bases from J, the gap between germline ends came to 21 bases. The CDR3 runs to 15 residues. Germline CDR1 MGHRA, CDR2 YSYEKL. The CDR3 region has the DNA TGCGCCAGCGTGCGGGTAAGCGGCCCTAAGTACGAGCAGTACTTC. Translating it yields CASVRVSGPKYEQYF.